What follows are 8 T cell receptor beta chains derived from one specimen sequenced in a study of T-cell reconstitution after alpha-beta-depleted transplantation in children (dated by TCRdb to about 2016). The treatment or condition label, as the study defines it: allogeneic hematopoietic cell transplantation with graft depleted of TCRalphabeta T cells and CD19 B cells. Library prep was done by PCR. The sequencer was an Illumina HiSeq 2500. TCR libraries were prepared with molecular barcoding, using unique molecular identifiers to normalize TCRbeta repertoire quantification. The public reads were quality trimmed at Q25 with fastp and then assembled into clones with MiXCR by TCRdb, keeping productive beta chains. Here each entry gathers all rows of one CDR3 protein and keeps the most common genes and DNA. For this sample the table gives 200,000 to 300,000 distinct CDR3 sequences, of which roughly 23% were detected only once. The ten largest clones capture roughly 2.7% of the sample.

The material sequenced was PBMCs, taken before TCRalphabeta/CD19-depleted stem cell transplant. The receptors were sampled from a girl between 2 and 10 years old with Fanconi anemia, due to receive a stem cell transplant.

This clonotype showed up many times. The chain couples TRBV7-2 to TRBJ2-5; no definite D call. The CDR3 has 14 residues. The germline V gene has CDR1 SGHTA and CDR2 FQGNSA. Trimming took 8 bases from V and 1 from J, leaving 14 bases between them. This CDR3 reads CASSPTMGQETQYF. The CDR3 DNA sequence: TGTGCCAGCTCGCCTACTATGGGCCAAGAGACCCAGTACTTC.

This clonotype was counted between two and nine times. V and J are TRBV20-1 and TRBJ2-1; D is unresolved. Germline V lookup: CDR1 DFQATT, CDR2 SNEGSKA (reference sequence). V was clipped by 4 bases and J by 8 bases, with 9 bases between them. This CDR3 has 11 residues. In nucleotides, the CDR3 is TGCAGTGCTACTTTGACATATGAGCAGTTCTTC. Translation: CSATLTYEQFF.

This clonotype was detected only a few times. V usage is TRBV29-1 and J usage is TRBJ1-1; D not certain. Trimming took off 1 base at V and 1 base at J, with 10 bases between the two ends. CDR3 length: 14 amino acids. CDR1 and CDR2 (germline): SQVTM, ANQGSEA. Here the CDR3 reads CSVEAVSQNTEAFF. The CDR3 DNA sequence: TGCAGCGTTGAAGCAGTCAGCCAGAACACTGAAGCTTTCTTT.

This clonotype was seen more than once but under ten times. The V call is TRBV7-2, the J call TRBJ1-4; D remains unclear. The CDR3 runs 15 residues. CDR1 is SGHTA, CDR2 FQGNSA, per germline. Trimming took 3 bases from V and 2 from J, leaving 10 bases between them. CDR3 in DNA: TGTGCCAGCAGCTTGGTATACGGGACTAATGAAAAACTGTTTTTT. Its protein is CASSLVYGTNEKLFF. The full variable domain, completed using reference TRBV7-2 and TRBJ1-4, is GAGVSQSPSNKVTEKGKDVELRCDPISGHTALYWYRQSLGQGLEFLIYFQGNSAPDKSGLPSDRFSAERTGGSVSTLTIQRTQQEDSAVYLCASSLVYGTNEKLFFGSGTQLSVL.

This clonotype was observed a few times. The rearrangement joins TRBV2 to TRBJ2-6; the match to TRBD2 covers 8 bases. The junction had 6 bases not matched to a gene; V was cut back by 7 bases and J by 1 base. CDR3 length equals 16 residues. Per germline, CDR1 SNHLY and CDR2 FYNNEI. CDR3 DNA: TGTGCCAGCATCAGGACTAGCTTTTCTGGGGCCAACGTCCTGACTTTC. Amino acids: CASIRTSFSGANVLTF. Looking up the rest from reference TRBV2 and TRBJ2-6 gives the full variable domain: EPEVTQTPSHQVTQMGQEVILRCVPISNHLYFYWYRQILGQKVEFLVSFYNNEISEKSEIFDDQFSVERPDGSNFTLKIRSTKLEDSAMYFCASIRTSFSGANVLTFGAGSRLTVL.

This clonotype was picked up a small number of times. The CDR3 region has the DNA TGTGCCAGCAGTTCCCTCGGAGCCAAAAACATTCAGTACTTC. Translation gives CASSSLGAKNIQYF. The V gene is TRBV28, the J gene TRBJ2-4; D not resolved. Looked up from germline, CDR1 is MDHEN and CDR2 is SYDVKM. CDR3 size: 14 residues. V lost 4 bases to trimming and J lost 0 bases, with 7 bases between them.

This clonotype was recorded many times. The chain employs TRBV29-1 and TRBJ2-7; TRBD1 aligns across 7 bases. CDR1 is SQVTM and CDR2 is ANQGSEA in the germline V gene. The CDR3 consists of 14 residues. The J segment lost 6 bases and the V segment lost 6 bases, leaving 14 bases of the junction unmatched. The DNA for the CDR3 is TGCAGCGTGACTTTACCAGACAGGGTTAGCGAGCAGTACTTC. Protein product: CSVTLPDRVSEQYF.

This clonotype was recorded many times. V is TRBV3-1 and J is TRBJ2-2, with TRBD1 matching over 10 bases. J lost 2 bases, V lost 5 bases, and 2 bases had no gene match. The CDR3 consists of 15 residues. CDR1 LGHDT and CDR2 YNNKEL come from the germline V gene (reference sequence). The CDR3 region has the DNA TGTGCCAGCAGCGACAGGGGGCACAACACCGGGGAGCTGTTTTTT. Its translation is CASSDRGHNTGELFF.